The clone carrying this T cell receptor (beta chain) was counted many times. Its antigen remains unknown. TCRdb independently ran MiXCR on the RACE reads; one entry per CDR3 protein. The table lists around 380,000 distinct CDR3 sequences, approximately 5.1% of them singletons. The data are from a study of human T cells and chemical hapten exposure. Study details: Subjects had 2% DPC placed on approximately 2 cm by approximately 2 cm of upper inner arm skin for sensitization. Diphenylcyclopropenone doses were given weekly to the scalps of patients across the roughly 22-week study. Small pooled library volume differences mainly caused per-sample TCR yield variation.

Study results and limitations: PT1 expanded TCR numbers rose with patch test score.

Described time point: patch test 1, 2 weeks after DPC sensitization. Treatment noted: therapeutic diphenylcyclopropenone sensitization with weekly scalp DPC. V shed 4 bases and J 5 bases; nucleotides not matched to a gene: 8. CDR1 is MNHEY and CDR2 is SMNVEV in the germline V gene (reference sequence). This CDR3 is built from 15 residues. The sample consisted of whole blood, taken in connection with sensitization to the hapten diphenylcyclopropenone (DPC). This receptor was obtained from a woman in her fifties or sixties with alopecia areata. Some clones in this sample may be carry-over from other donors' samples. This rearrangement joins TRBV27 to TRBJ1-1; 9 bases are a match to TRBD1. The CDR3 nucleotides are TGTGCCAGCAGTTCCCCGGGACAGGGAATTACTGAAGCTTTCTTT. It specifies CASSSPGQGITEAFF.